This T cell receptor beta chain was observed in a study of shared clonotypes between healthy human individuals. Study findings and constraints: Across subsets, estimated richness was generally greater for naive than for memory populations.

Sequencing used immunoSEQ multiplex PCR; TCRdb keeps in-frame clones, though not all of them. This table holds approximately 720,000 clones, just over 90% found once. The naive CD8 population came from CD45RO-negative cells selected for CCR7, without terminally differentiated effector memory CD45RA+ cells. Donors, healthy HIV-negative adults, lacked recent acute infections or vaccinations. As regards this clone: Its target is not known.

The length of the CDR3 is 16 residues. Germline CDR1 and CDR2: SGHNT and YYREEE (reference sequence). The V segment lost 5 bases and the J segment 5 bases; nucleotides outside the gene matches: 14. The clonotype was recovered from a man aged 25-45 years in good health. The sequencing sample was made of naive CD8+ T cells sorted from blood. The rearrangement uses TRBV5-4 and TRBJ2-7, with 9 bases aligning to TRBD2. Here the CDR3 DNA reads TGTGCCAGCAGTGACAGCGGGAGGTTATACCCAAACGAGCAGTACTTC. Amino acids: CASSDSGRLYPNEQYF.